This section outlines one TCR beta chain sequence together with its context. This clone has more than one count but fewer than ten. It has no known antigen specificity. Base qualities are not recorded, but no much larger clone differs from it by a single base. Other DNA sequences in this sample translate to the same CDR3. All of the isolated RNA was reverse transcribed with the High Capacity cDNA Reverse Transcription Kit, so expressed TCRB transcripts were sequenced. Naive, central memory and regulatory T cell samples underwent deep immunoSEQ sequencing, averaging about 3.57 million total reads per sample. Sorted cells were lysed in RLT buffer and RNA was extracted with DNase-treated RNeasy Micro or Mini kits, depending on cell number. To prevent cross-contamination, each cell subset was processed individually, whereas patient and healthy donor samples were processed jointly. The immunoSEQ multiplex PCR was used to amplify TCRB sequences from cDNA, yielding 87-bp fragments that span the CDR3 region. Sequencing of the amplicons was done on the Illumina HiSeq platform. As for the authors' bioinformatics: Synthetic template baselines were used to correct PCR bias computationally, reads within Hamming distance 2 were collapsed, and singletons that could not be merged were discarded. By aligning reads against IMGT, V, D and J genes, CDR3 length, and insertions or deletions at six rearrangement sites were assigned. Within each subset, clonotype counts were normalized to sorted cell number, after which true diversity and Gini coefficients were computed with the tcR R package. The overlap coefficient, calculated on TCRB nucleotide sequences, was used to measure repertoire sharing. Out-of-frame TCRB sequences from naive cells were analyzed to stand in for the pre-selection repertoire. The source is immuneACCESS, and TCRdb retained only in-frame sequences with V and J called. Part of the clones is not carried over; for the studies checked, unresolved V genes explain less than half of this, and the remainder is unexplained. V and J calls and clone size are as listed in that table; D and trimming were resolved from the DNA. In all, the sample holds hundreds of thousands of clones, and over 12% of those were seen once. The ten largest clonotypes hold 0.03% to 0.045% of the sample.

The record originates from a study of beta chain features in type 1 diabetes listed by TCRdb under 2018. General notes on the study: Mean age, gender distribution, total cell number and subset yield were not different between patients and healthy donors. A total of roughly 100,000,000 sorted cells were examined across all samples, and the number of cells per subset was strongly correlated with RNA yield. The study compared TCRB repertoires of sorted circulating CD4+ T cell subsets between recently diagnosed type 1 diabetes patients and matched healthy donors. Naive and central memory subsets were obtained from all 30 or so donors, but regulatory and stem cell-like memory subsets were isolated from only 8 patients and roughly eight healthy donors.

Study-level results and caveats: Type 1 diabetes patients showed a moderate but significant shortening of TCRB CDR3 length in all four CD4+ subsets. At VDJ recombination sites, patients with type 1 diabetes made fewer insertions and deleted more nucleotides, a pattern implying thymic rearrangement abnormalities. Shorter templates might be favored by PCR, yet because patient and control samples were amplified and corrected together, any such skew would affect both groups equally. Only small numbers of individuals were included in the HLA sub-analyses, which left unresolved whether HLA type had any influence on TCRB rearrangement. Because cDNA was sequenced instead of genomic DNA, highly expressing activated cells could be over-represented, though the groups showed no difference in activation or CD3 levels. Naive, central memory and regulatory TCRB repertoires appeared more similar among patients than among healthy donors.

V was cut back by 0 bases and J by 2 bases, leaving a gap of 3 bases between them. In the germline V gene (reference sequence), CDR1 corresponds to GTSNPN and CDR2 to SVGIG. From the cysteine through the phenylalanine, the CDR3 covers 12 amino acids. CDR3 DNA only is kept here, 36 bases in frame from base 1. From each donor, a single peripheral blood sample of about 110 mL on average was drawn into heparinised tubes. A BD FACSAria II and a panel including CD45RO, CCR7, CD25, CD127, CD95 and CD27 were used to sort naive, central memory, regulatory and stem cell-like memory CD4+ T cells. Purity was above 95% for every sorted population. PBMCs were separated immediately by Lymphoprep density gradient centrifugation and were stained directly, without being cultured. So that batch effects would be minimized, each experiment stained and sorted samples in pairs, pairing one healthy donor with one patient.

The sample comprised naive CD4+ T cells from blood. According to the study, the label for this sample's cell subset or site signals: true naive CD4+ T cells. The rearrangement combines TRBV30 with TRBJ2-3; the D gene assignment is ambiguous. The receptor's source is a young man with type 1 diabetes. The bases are TGTGCCTGGAGTGTACTCACAGATACGCAGTATTTT. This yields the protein CAWSVLTDTQYF.